Given below is one T cell receptor (beta chain) in context. The target antigen is unknown. Healthy HIV-negative adults without recent acute infections or vaccinations served as donors. Donors comprised only Caucasian adults living in Nashville, Tennessee. This sample is part of a study of shared clonotypes between healthy human individuals. Study-wide findings and caveats: Generation probability values for non-shared clonotypes were lower than those for clonotypes shared by all four donors.

Germline V lookup: CDR1 SGHVS, CDR2 FQNEAQ. This CDR3 is built from 15 residues. Trimming cost V 4 bases and J 1 base, with 13 bases left between them. Authors' methods: With immunoSEQ giving junction-only sequences and no quality scores, filtering differed. This table comes from immunoSEQ multiplex PCR, and its TCRdb copy is limited to in-frame clones, with some not included. V, J and clone size derive from that table, while D and trimming were established from the DNA sequence. The table includes some 2,500,000 clones, 93% detected once. This chain links TRBV7-8 with TRBJ2-5; D assignment may be TRBD1 or TRBD2 (5 bases each). The receptor comes from a man between 18 and 35 years old in good health. Some clones in this sample may be carry-over from other donors' samples. Sequencing was carried out using naive CD4+ T cells from PBMCs. Subset indicated: CD45RA+ positively selected. The CDR3 region is CASSSYGTVQETQYF. CDR3 bases: TGTGCCAGCAGCTCCTACGGGACCGTCCAAGAGACCCAGTACTTC.